The rows below give T cell receptor beta chains drawn from one sample of a study of blood T cell repertoires in COVID-19. TCRdb's table, derived via immunoSEQ multiplex PCR, lists solely in-frame clones and lacks some. The data contain roughly 53,000 clones, 65% to 85% of them seen just once; the ten biggest clones take up approximately 17%. The sample consisted of peripheral blood. The receptors stem from a man aged 65-85 years with active COVID-19. CDR3s include the opening cysteine and the closing phenylalanine or tryptophan. Each record gives: V gene, clone size, D gene, J gene, CDR3 DNA, CDR3 protein. The D gene is left open where the match is weak. Size is omitted from some rows. Given values are once, few, many or a class for expanded clones.

>TRBV10-3|NA|NA|TRBJ1-2
TGTGCCATCAGTGAGCCGCAGGATGAAGGTGGCTACACCTTC
CAISEPQDEGGYTF
>TRBV30|medium-sized|TRBD1|TRBJ1-1
TGTGCCGGGAACAGGGGTATGAACACTGAAGCTTTCTTT
CAGNRGMNTEAFF
>TRBV5-1|few|NA|TRBJ2-1
TGCGCCAGCAGCTTGACGGGGGACTTCTACAATGAGCAGTTCTTC
CASSLTGDFYNEQFF
>TRBV6-6|NA|NA|TRBJ2-2
TGTGCCACCAATCAGGGGCCCGGGGAGCTGTTTTTT
CATNQGPGELFF
>TRBV21-1|NA|NA|TRBJ2-2
TGTGCCAGCAGAACTCAGAGGTCCGGGGAGCTGTTTTTT
CASRTQRSGELFF
>TRBV3-1/TRBV3-2|few|NA|TRBJ1-1
TGTGCCAGCAGCCGAGGTAAGAACACTGAAGCTTTCTTT
CASSRGKNTEAFF
>TRBV9|NA|TRBD2|TRBJ2-1
TGTGCCAGCAGCCCTCAGGGACTAGCGGGTCCCCTTGGGCAGTTCTTC
CASSPQGLAGPLGQFF
>TRBV5-6|NA|TRBD2|TRBJ2-7
TGTGCCAGCAGCGGCCGACTAGCGGGAGCCTACGAGCAGTACTTC
CASSGRLAGAYEQYF
>TRBV21-1|NA|NA|TRBJ1-3
TGTGCCAGCAGCACAGGTAACACGACTGGAAACACCATATATTTT
CASSTGNTTGNTIYF
>TRBV6-5|NA|NA|TRBJ2-3
TGTGCCAGCATGAACTCTCTAAGCACAGATACGCAGTATTTT
CASMNSLSTDTQYF
>TRBV11-2|NA|NA|TRBJ2-7
TGTGCCAGCAGCCGTCATACGGGAAGCTCCTACGAGCAGTACTTC
CASSRHTGSSYEQYF
>TRBV6-5|NA|TRBD1|TRBJ1-1
TGTGCCAGCTCCCCGGACAGGGGGCAAACTGAAGCTTTCTTT
CASSPDRGQTEAFF
>TRBV19|NA|NA|TRBJ1-4
TGTGCCAGCGGGGGGCTATACAGGTCTGCAACTAATGAAAAACTGTTTTTT
CASGGLYRSATNEKLFF
>TRBV7-2|once|TRBD2|TRBJ2-5
TGTGCCAGCAGCCAGTGGACTAGCGGGCCCGAGACCCAGTACTTC
CASSQWTSGPETQYF
>TRBV29-1|few|NA|TRBJ2-3
TGCAGCGTTGGTCTCAGGGCGGATACGCAGTATTTT
CSVGLRADTQYF